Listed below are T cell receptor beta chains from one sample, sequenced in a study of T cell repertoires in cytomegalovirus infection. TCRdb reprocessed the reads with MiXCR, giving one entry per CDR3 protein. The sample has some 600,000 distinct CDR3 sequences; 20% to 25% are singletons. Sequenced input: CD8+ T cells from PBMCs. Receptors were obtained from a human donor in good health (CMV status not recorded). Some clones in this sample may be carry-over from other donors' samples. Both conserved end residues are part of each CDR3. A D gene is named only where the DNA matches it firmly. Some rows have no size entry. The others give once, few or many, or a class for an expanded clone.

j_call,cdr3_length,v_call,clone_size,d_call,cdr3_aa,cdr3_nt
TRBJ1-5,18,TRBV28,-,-,CASSYNPQGTYSNQPQHF,TGTGCCAGCAGCTATAATCCTCAGGGAACTTATAGCAATCAGCCCCAGCATTTT
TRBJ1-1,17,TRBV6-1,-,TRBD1,CASSEGTGFFMNTEAFF,TGTGCCAGCAGCGAAGGGACAGGATTTTTCATGAACACTGAAGCTTTCTTT
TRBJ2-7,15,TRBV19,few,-,CASSPLGTATYEQYF,TGTGCCAGTAGTCCCTTGGGGACCGCGACCTACGAGCAGTACTTC
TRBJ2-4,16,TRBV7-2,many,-,CASSLAGEPAKNIQYF,TGTGCCAGCAGCTTAGCTGGAGAGCCAGCCAAAAACATTCAGTACTTC
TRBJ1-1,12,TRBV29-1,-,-,CSVFSGNTEAFF,TGCAGCGTTTTTTCGGGGAACACTGAAGCTTTCTTT
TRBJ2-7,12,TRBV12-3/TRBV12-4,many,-,CASSFDLYEQYF,TGTGCCAGCAGTTTTGACCTCTACGAGCAGTACTTC
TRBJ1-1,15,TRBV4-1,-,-,CASSQDGGPNTEAFF,TGCGCCAGCAGCCAAGATGGGGGACCGAACACTGAAGCTTTCTTT
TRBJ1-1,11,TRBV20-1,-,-,CSASDSVEAFF,TGCAGTGCTTCTGACAGCGTTGAAGCTTTCTTT
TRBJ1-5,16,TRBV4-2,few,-,CASSQELGLNNQPQHF,TGTGCCAGCAGCCAAGAGCTGGGACTGAACAATCAGCCCCAGCATTTT
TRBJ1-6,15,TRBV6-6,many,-,CASSYEISYNSPLHF,TGTGCCAGCAGTTACGAGATCTCCTATAATTCACCCCTCCACTTT
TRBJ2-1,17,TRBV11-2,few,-,CASSFRADYSSYNEQFF,TGTGCCAGCAGCTTCAGGGCGGACTATAGCTCCTACAATGAGCAGTTCTTC
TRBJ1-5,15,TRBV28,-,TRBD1,CVSSVLQGSNQPQHF,TGTGTCAGCAGCGTACTACAGGGGAGCAATCAGCCCCAGCATTTT
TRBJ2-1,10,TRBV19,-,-,CASSMEQQFF,TGTGCCAGTAGTATGGAGCAGCAGTTCTTC
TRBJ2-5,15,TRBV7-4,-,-,CASSLAFGYQETQNF,TGTGCCAGCAGCTTAGCGTTTGGGTACCAAGAGACCCAGAACTTC
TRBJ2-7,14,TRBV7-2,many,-,CASSLNRDRYEQYF,TGTGCCAGCAGCTTAAACCGGGACCGCTACGAGCAGTACTTC
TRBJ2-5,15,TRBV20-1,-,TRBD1,CSAIAQRDRKETQYF,TGCAGTGCTATAGCACAACGGGACAGAAAAGAGACCCAGTACTTC
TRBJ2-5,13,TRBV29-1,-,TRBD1,CSVDGQGQETQYF,TGCAGCGTTGACGGACAGGGGCAAGAGACCCAGTACTTC
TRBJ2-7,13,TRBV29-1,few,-,CSVEDQSSYEQYF,TGCAGCGTTGAAGACCAGAGCTCCTACGAGCAGTACTTC
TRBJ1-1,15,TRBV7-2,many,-,CASSLGDTTGLEAFF,TGTGCCAGCAGCTTAGGGGACACCACCGGCCTAGAAGCTTTCTTT
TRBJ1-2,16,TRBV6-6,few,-,CASSYSGQDNVYGYTF,TGTGCCAGCAGTTACTCTGGGCAGGATAACGTCTATGGCTACACCTTC
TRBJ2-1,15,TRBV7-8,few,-,CASSLALGSYNEQFF,TGTGCCAGCAGCTTAGCGCTAGGGTCCTACAATGAGCAGTTCTTC
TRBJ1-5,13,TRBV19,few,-,CAKGQISNQPQHF,TGTGCCAAAGGACAGATTAGCAATCAGCCCCAGCATTTT
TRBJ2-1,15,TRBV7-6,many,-,CASSSRLGAYNEQFF,TGTGCCAGCAGCTCTCGACTAGGTGCCTACAATGAGCAGTTCTTC
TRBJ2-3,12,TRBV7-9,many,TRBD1,CASRAGGDTQYF,TGTGCCAGCAGGGCAGGGGGAGATACGCAGTATTTT
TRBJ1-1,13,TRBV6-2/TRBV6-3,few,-,CASRPQEHTEAFF,TGTGCCAGCAGACCACAGGAACACACTGAAGCTTTCTTT
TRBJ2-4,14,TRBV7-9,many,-,CASSSTAAKNIQYF,TGTGCCAGCAGCTCTACTGCCGCCAAAAACATTCAGTACTTC
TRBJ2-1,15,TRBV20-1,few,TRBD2,CSARDRRGEYNEQFF,TGCAGTGCTAGAGACAGGCGGGGGGAATACAATGAGCAGTTCTTC
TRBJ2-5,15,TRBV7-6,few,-,CASSPEPRAAETQYF,TGTGCCAGCAGCCCAGAGCCCAGGGCCGCGGAGACCCAGTACTTC
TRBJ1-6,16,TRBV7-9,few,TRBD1,CASSSPGDSGNSPLHF,TGTGCCAGCAGCAGTCCGGGGGACAGCGGTAATTCACCCCTCCACTTT
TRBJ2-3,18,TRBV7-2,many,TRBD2,CASRLGGLAGSPTDTQYF,TGTGCCAGCAGACTAGGGGGACTAGCGGGGTCCCCCACAGATACGCAGTATTTT
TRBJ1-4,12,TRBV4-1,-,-,CASSPAGEKLFF,TGCGCCAGCAGCCCTGCTGGGGAAAAACTGTTTTTT
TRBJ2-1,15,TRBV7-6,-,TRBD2,CASSLEGTSGYEQFF,TGTGCCAGCAGCTTAGAGGGGACTAGCGGCTATGAGCAGTTCTTC
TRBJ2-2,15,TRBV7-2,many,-,CASSLGVPGTGELFF,TGTGCCAGCAGCTTAGGAGTTCCGGGCACCGGGGAGCTGTTTTTT
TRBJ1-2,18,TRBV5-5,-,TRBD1,CASSLGPGQGPRDYGYTF,TGTGCCAGCAGCTTGGGACCGGGACAGGGTCCGAGGGACTATGGCTACACCTTC
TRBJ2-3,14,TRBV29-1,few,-,CSVATGFFTDTQYF,TGCAGCGTCGCAACAGGGTTTTTCACAGATACGCAGTATTTT
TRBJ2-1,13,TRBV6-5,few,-,CASGPSEYNEQFF,TGTGCCAGCGGCCCTTCAGAATACAATGAGCAGTTCTTC
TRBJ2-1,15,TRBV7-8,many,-,CASSPEGGLSDEQFF,TGTGCCAGCAGCCCCGAAGGGGGTTTGTCGGATGAGCAGTTCTTC
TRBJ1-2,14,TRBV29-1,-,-,CSVHKNLPNYGYTF,TGCAGCGTTCACAAGAACTTACCTAACTATGGCTACACCTTC
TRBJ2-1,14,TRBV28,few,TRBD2,CASSYLAGGGEQFF,TGTGCCAGCAGTTATCTGGCGGGGGGAGGTGAGCAGTTCTTC
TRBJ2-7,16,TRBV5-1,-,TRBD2,CASSFLERGEDYEQYF,TGCGCCAGCAGCTTTCTTGAGCGGGGGGAAGACTACGAGCAGTACTTC
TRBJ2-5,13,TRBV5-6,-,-,CVSSPVGQETQYF,TGTGTCAGCAGCCCGGTGGGGCAAGAGACCCAGTACTTC
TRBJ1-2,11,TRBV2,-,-,CASPMDYGYTF,TGTGCCAGCCCTATGGATTATGGCTACACCTTC
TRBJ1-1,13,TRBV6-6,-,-,CAIQQGPGTEAFF,TGTGCCATTCAACAGGGACCGGGCACTGAAGCTTTCTTT
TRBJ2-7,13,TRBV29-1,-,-,CSVAPGQAYEQYF,TGCAGCGTTGCCCCGGGACAAGCCTACGAGCAGTACTTC
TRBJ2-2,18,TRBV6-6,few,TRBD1,CASSYVTPGQHNTGELFF,TGTGCCAGCAGTTACGTTACCCCGGGACAGCACAACACCGGGGAGCTGTTTTTT
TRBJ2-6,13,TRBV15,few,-,CATSSSGANVLTF,TGTGCCACCTCATCGAGCGGGGCCAACGTCCTGACTTTC
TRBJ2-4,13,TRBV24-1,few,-,CATSDLGADIQYF,TGTGCCACCAGTGATTTGGGGGCGGACATTCAGTACTTC
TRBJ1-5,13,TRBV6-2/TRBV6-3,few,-,CASSLTDNQPQHF,TGTGCCAGCAGTCTGACAGACAATCAGCCCCAGCATTTT
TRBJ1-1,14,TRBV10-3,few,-,CAISETMGQTEAFF,TGTGCCATCAGTGAAACCATGGGCCAGACTGAAGCTTTCTTT
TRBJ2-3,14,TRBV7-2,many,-,CASSLLGLRPTQYF,TGTGCCAGCAGCTTATTAGGCCTAAGGCCCACGCAGTATTTT
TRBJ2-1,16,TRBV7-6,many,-,CASSLVVGKSYNEQFF,TGTGCCAGCAGCTTAGTTGTAGGGAAGTCCTACAATGAGCAGTTCTTC
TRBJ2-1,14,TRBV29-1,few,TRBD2,CSVEMIREGSPTFF,TGCAGCGTTGAAATGATTCGGGAGGGGTCTCCCACGTTCTTC
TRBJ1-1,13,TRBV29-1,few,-,CSTLGRMNTEAFF,TGCAGCACATTAGGAAGGATGAACACTGAAGCTTTCTTT
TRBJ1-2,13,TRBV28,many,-,CASSNSGVRTHTF,TGTGCCAGCAGCAACAGTGGGGTGAGGACGCACACCTTC
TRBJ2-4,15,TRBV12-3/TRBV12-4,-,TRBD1,CASSFGDSHKNIQYF,TGTGCCAGCAGTTTCGGGGACAGCCACAAAAACATTCAGTACTTC